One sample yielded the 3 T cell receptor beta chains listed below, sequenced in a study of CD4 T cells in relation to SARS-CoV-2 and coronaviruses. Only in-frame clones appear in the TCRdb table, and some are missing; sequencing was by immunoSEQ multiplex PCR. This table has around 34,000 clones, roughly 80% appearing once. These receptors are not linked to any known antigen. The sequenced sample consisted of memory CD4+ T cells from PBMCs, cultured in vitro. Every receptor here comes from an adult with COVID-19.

CDR3 coding DNA: TGTGCCAGCAGTCAGGGAAACCCTAGCTCCAATGAAAAACTGTTTTTT. This gives the protein CASSQGNPSSNEKLFF. The chain joins TRBV27 to TRBJ1-4; a possible D gene is TRBD1 (5 bases). Trimming removed 5 bases at V and 5 bases at J, with 18 bases between. The CDR3 has 16 amino acids. Germline-derived CDR1 and CDR2 are MNHEY and SMNVEV (reference sequence).

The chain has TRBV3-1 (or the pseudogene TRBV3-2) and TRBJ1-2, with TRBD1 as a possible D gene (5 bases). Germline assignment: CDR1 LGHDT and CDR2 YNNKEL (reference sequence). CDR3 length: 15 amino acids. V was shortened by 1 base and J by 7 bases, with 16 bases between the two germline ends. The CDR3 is CASSQAGDRPAGYTF. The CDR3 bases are TGTGCCAGCAGCCAAGCGGGGGACCGCCCTGCTGGCTACACCTTC.

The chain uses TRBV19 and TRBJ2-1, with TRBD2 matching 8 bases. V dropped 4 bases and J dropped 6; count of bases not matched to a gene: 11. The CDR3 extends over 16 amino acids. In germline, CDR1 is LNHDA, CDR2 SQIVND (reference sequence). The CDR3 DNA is TGTGCCAGTAGTAGTACGGGACTAGGGTCGGGCAATGAGCAGTTCTTC. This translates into CASSSTGLGSGNEQFF.